The T cell receptor (beta chain) described here comes from a study of cytomegalovirus exposure and HLA in healthy donors. Whole-study findings and limits: The authors reported that TCR beta sequences could predict HLA-A and HLA-B alleles. These predictions were accurate for most subjects in the first cohort.

This CDR3 has 16 residues. The V gene's germline CDR1 is LNHDA and CDR2 SQIVND (reference sequence). The ends were cut back, 5 bases at V and 0 bases at J, with 11 bases in the middle. PCR employed 60 Vbeta and 13 Jbeta primers. Clones were sequenced by immunoSEQ multiplex PCR, and TCRdb holds only the in-frame ones, with some missing. The sample contains 68,000 or so clones, around three quarters of which appear only once. This clone was counted only a few times. The antigen remains undetermined. V usage is TRBV19 and J usage is TRBJ2-6, with a possible D match to TRBD1 (6 bases). This TCR came from a woman aged 30 to 39 in good health and CMV-seronegative. The sequenced sample was PBMCs. The DNA for the CDR3 is TGTGCCAGTAGTCGGGACATCAACTCTGGGGCCAACGTCCTGACTTTC. Translated, it gives CASSRDINSGANVLTF.